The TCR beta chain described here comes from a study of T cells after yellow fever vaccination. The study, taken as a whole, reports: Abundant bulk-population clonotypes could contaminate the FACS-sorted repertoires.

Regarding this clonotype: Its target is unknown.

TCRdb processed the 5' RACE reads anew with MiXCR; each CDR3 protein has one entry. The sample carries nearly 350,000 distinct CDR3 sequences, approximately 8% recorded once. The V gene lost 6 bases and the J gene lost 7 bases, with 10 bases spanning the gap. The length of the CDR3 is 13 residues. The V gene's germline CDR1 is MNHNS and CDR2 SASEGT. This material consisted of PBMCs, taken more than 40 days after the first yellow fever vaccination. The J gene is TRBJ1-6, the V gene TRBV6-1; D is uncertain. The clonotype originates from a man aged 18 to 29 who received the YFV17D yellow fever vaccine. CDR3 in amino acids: CASRTDGNSPLHF. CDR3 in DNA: TGTGCCAGCAGGACGGACGGAAATTCACCCCTCCACTTT.